Reported below is one TCR beta chain. This specimen belongs to a study of blood T cell repertoires in COVID-19. Overall study: PBMCs, B-cell-depleted T cells, or T cells were the source of the cDNA or gDNA that made up the material.

In the study's own analysis: Reference gene primer amplification gave estimated nucleated cell counts. Sequencing used immunoSEQ multiplex PCR; TCRdb keeps in-frame clones, though not all of them. D and trimming come from the DNA, and the V and J calls and clone size come from that table. The table shows hundreds of thousands of clones, with 86% occurring only once. The sequenced material came from peripheral blood. The source of this sequence is a young woman with active or convalescent COVID-19.

The CDR3 DNA follows: TGTGCCAGCTCACCAACCGGGATGAATTCACCCCTCCACTTT. It translates to CASSPTGMNSPLHF. The J gene is TRBJ1-6, the V gene TRBV18; no definite D call. This CDR3 has 14 residues. The germline V and J ends were trimmed by 2 bases and 7 bases, with 9 bases remaining between them. Germline assignment: CDR1 KGHSH and CDR2 LQKENI.